The source of this T cell receptor (beta chain) is a study of cytomegalovirus exposure and HLA in healthy donors. Study as a whole: Sequencing of about 179 million T cells in an earlier analysis found 90 million to 120 million unique TCR beta sequences.

V gave up 5 bases and J gave up 0 bases, with 5 bases separating them. Germline V gene lookup returns CDR1 MNHEY and CDR2 SMNVEV (reference sequence). The CDR3 totals 13 residues. The PCR made use of 60 Vbeta and 13 Jbeta primers. Only in-frame clones appear in the TCRdb table, and some are missing; sequencing was by immunoSEQ multiplex PCR. The data contain approximately 190,000 clones, 81% of them seen just once; the ten biggest clones take up 3.4%. The sample comprised PBMCs. The sequence derives from a man aged 40-49 years in good health and CMV-seropositive. The J gene is TRBJ2-4, the V gene TRBV27; unclear D gene. This CDR3 reads CASSPLAKNIQYF. The DNA for the CDR3 is TGTGCCAGCAGTCCTCTAGCCAAAAACATTCAGTACTTC.